This T cell receptor (beta chain) appears in the sequencing data of a study of OX40 agonist ivuxolimab in advanced cancers. Study overall: The eligibility criteria allowed prior anti-PD-1, anti-PD-L1 or anti-CTLA-4 therapy, and around 38% had some.

Here immunoSEQ multiplex PCR was the method, and the copy in TCRdb shows in-frame clones only, minus some. The top ten clones hold 3.5% to 4% of a sample with under 60,000 clones, 70% to 85% of them seen once. V was trimmed by 2 bases and J by 0 bases, leaving 8 bases between them. Per the germline V gene, CDR1 is SGHTA and CDR2 is FQGTGA. The CDR3 is 16 residues long. This receptor was obtained from an adult with an advanced solid tumor such as melanoma, head and neck, liver or kidney cancer. The sequences come from CD4+ or CD8+ T cells sorted from blood, collected in a trial of the OX40 agonist ivuxolimab. The V call is TRBV7-3, the J call TRBJ2-6, with D maybe TRBD1 (5 bases). The CDR3 nucleotides read TGTGCCAGCAGCTTACAGGGCAGCTCTGGGGCCAACGTCCTGACTTTC. As protein: CASSLQGSSGANVLTF.